The source of this T cell receptor (beta chain) is a study of OX40 agonist ivuxolimab in advanced cancers. Only in-frame clones appear in the TCRdb table, and some are missing; sequencing was by immunoSEQ multiplex PCR. The data show about 44,000 clones, with around 80% seen just once and less than 11% held by the top ten. The germline V gene encodes CDR1 MGHRA and CDR2 YSYEKL. V was clipped by 1 base and J by 6 bases; unmatched bases: 10. This CDR3 is built from 17 residues. Material: CD4+ or CD8+ T cells sorted from blood, obtained in a trial of the OX40 agonist ivuxolimab. The chain carries TRBV4-1 and TRBJ2-1; 9 nucleotides line up with TRBD2. The TCR comes from an adult with an advanced solid tumor such as melanoma, head and neck, liver or kidney cancer. The CDR3: CASSQVLGLAGPNEQFF. In DNA form, the CDR3 reads TGCGCCAGCAGCCAAGTCCTGGGGCTAGCGGGACCCAATGAGCAGTTCTTC.